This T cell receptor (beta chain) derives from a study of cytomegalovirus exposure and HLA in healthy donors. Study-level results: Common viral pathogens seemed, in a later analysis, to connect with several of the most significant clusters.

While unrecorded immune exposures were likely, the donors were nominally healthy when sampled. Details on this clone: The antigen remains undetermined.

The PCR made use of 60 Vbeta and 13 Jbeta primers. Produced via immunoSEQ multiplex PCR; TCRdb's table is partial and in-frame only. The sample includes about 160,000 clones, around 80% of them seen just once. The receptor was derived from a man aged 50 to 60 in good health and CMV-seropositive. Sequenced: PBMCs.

The CDR3 sequence is CASSPRQAREKLFF. The CDR3 nucleotides read TGTGCCAGCAGCCCGCGCCAGGCCAGAGAAAAACTGTTTTTT. V and J are TRBV11-2 and TRBJ1-4, with D unresolved. Looked up from germline, CDR1 is SGHAT and CDR2 is FQNNGV. The CDR3 contains 14 residues. The V end was cut by 5 bases, the J end by 8 bases, with 15 bases between.